This T cell receptor beta chain is from a study of identical twins. V was clipped by 0 bases and J by 6 bases, with 12 bases between them. Germline loops: CDR1 LGHDT, CDR2 YNNKEL (reference sequence). The CDR3 has 14 amino acids. A universal primer site was incorporated via template switching, and the cDNA contained unique molecular identifiers. Using its own MiXCR run on the 5' RACE reads, TCRdb lists one record per CDR3 protein. Among some 460,000 distinct CDR3 sequences listed, approximately 15% were seen once. In this sample, this clonotype turned up a few times. Its antigen is unidentified. Findings and limits, study-wide: Out-of-frame alpha sequences common to twins exhibited a surplus of low generation probability.

This sample was shared with a second study, whose subject was yellow fever vaccine responses in identical twins.

This receptor was obtained from a young woman in good health. The rearrangement joins TRBV3-1 to TRBJ2-7; D gene uncertain. The material sequenced was CD4+ T cells sorted from blood. The CDR3 nucleotides are TGTGCCAGCAGCCAAGAAGTCTCAGGTTCCGAGCAGTACTTC. It specifies CASSQEVSGSEQYF.